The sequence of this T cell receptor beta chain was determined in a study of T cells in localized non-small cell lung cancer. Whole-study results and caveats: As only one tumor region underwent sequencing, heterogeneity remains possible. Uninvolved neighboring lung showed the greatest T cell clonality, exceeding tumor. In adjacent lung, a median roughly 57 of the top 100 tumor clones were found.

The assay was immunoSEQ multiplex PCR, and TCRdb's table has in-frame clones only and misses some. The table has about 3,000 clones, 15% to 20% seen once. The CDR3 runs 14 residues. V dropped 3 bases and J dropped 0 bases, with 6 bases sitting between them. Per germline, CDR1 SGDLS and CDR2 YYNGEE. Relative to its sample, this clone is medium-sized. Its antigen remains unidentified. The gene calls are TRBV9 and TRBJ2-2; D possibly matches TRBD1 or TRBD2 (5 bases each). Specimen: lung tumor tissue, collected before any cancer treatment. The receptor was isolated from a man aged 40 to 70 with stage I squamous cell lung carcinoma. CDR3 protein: CASSGGPNTGELFF. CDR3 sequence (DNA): TGTGCCAGCAGCGGGGGACCGAACACCGGGGAGCTGTTTTTT. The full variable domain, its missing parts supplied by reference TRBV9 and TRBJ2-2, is DSGVTQTPKHLITATGQRVTLRCSPRSGDLSVYWYQQSLDQGLQFLIQYYNGEERAKGNILERFSAQQFPDLHSELNLSSLELGDSALYFCASSGGPNTGELFFGEGSRLTVL.